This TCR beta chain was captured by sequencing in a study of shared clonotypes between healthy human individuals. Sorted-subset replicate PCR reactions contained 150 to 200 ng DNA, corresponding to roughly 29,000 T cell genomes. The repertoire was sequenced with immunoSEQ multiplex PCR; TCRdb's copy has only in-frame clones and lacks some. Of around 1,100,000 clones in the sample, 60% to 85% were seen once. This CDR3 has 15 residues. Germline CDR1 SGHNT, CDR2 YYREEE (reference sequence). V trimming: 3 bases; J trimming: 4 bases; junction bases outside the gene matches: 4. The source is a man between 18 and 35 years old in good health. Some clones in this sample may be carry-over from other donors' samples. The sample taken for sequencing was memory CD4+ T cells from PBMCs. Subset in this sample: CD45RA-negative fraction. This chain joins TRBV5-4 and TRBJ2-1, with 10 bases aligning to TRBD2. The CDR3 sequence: CASSSTSGFYNEQFF. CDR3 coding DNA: TGTGCCAGCAGCTCGACTAGCGGGTTTTACAATGAGCAGTTCTTC.